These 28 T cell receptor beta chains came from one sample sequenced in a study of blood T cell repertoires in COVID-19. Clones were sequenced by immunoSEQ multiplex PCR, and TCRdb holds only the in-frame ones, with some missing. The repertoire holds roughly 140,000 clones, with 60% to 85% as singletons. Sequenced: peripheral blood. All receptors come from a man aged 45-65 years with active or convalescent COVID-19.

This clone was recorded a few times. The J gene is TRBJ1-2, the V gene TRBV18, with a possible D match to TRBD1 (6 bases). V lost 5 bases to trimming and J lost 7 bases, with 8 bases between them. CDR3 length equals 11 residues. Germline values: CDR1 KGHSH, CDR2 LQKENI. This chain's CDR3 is CASSGGGGYTF. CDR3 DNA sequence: TGTGCCAGCTCAGGGGGCGGTGGCTACACCTTC.

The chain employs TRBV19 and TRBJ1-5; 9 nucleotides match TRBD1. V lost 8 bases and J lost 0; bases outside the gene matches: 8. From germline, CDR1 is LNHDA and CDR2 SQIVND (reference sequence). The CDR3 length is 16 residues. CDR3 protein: CASWTGEMYSNQPQHF. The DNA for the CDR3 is TGTGCCAGTTGGACAGGGGAAATGTATAGCAATCAGCCCCAGCATTTT.

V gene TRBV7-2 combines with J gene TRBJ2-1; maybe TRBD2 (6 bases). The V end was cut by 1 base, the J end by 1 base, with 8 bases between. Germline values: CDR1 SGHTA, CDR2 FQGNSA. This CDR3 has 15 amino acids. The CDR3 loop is CASSLVGGSYNEQFF. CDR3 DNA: TGTGCCAGCAGCTTAGTTGGGGGGTCCTACAATGAGCAGTTCTTC. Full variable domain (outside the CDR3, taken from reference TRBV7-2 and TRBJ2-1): GAGVSQSPSNKVTEKGKDVELRCDPISGHTALYWYRQSLGQGLEFLIYFQGNSAPDKSGLPSDRFSAERTGGSVSTLTIQRTQQEDSAVYLCASSLVGGSYNEQFFGPGTRLTVL.

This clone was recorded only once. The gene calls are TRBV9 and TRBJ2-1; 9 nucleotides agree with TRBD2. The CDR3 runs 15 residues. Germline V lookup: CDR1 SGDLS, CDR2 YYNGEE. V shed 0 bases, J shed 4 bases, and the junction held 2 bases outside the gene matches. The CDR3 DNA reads TGTGCCAGCAGCGTAGGTCTAGCGGGATACAATGAGCAGTTCTTC. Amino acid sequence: CASSVGLAGYNEQFF.

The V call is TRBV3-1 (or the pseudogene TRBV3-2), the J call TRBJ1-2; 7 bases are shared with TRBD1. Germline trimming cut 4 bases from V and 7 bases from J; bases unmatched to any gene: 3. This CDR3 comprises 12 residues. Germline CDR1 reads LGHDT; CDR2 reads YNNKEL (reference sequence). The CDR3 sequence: CASSLDRVGYTF. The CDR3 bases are TGTGCCAGCAGCCTTGACAGGGTTGGCTACACCTTC.

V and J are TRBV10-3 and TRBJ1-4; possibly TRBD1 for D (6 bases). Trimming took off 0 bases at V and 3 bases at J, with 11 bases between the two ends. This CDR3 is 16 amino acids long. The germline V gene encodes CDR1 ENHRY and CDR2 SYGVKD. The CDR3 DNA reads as TGTGCCATCAGTGAGTCTCGAGGGGGTGCTAATGAAAAACTGTTTTTT. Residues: CAISESRGGANEKLFF.

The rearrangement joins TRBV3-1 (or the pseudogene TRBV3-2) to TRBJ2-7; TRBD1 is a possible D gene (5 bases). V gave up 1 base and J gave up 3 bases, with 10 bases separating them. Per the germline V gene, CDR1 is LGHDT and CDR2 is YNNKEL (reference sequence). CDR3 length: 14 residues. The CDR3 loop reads CASSQVGLLYEQYF. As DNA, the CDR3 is TGTGCCAGCAGCCAAGTGGGGCTCCTCTACGAGCAGTACTTC.

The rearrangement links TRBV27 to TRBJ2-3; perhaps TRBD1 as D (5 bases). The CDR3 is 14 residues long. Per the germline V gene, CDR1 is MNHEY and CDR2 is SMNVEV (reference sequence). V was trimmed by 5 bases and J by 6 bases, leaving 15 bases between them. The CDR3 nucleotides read TGTGCCAGCAGTCCCGCGGCCGCAGGGGATACGCAGTATTTT. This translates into CASSPAAAGDTQYF.

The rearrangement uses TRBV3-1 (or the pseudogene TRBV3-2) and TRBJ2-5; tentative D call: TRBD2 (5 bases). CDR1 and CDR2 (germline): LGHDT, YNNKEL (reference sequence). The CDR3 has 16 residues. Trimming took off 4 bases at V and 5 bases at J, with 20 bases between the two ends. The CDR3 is CASSLRRVGEGETQYF. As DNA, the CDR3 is TGTGCCAGCAGCCTCCGCCGGGTGGGAGAAGGGGAGACCCAGTACTTC.

CDR3 in DNA: TGTGCCAGCGGGCTAGCGGGAGGGACTTACGAGCAGTACTTC. Protein sequence: CASGLAGGTYEQYF. V and J are TRBV27 and TRBJ2-7, with 12 bases identical to TRBD2. The CDR3 covers 14 residues. J gave up 4 bases and V 8 bases, and 6 bases lay outside the gene matches. CDR1 and CDR2 (germline): MNHEY, SMNVEV (reference sequence).

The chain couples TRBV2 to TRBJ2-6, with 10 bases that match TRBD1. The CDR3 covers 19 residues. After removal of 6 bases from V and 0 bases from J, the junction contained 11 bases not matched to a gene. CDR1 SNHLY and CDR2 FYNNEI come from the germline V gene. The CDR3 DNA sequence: TGTGCCAGCAGGAGGTCCGGGACAGGGGACCTCTCTGGGGCCAACGTCCTGACTTTC. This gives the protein CASRRSGTGDLSGANVLTF.

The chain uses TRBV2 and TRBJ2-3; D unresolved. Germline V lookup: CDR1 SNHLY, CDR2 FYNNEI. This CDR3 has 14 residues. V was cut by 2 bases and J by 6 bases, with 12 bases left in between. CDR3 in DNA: TGTGCCAGCAGTGAATATGTCAGATGGGATACGCAGTATTTT. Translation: CASSEYVRWDTQYF.

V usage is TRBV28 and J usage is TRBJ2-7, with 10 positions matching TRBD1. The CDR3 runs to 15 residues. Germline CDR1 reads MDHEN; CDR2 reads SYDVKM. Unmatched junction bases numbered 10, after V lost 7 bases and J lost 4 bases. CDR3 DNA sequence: TGTGCCAGCAACGACCCCGGGACAGGGGTATACGAGCAGTACTTC. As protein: CASNDPGTGVYEQYF.

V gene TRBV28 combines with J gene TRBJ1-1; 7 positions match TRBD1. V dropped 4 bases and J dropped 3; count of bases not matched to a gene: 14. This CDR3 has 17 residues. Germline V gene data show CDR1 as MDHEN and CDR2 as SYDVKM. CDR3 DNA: TGTGCCAGCAGTTCCCCACCTAGACAGGGTGAAGACACTGAAGCTTTCTTT. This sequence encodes CASSSPPRQGEDTEAFF.

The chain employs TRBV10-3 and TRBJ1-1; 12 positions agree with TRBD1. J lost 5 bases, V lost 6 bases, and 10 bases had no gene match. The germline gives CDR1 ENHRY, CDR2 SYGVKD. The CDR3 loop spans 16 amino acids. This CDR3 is CAIRDRDRGRGTEAFF. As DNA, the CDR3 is TGTGCCATCAGGGACCGGGACAGGGGGCGAGGAACTGAAGCTTTCTTT.

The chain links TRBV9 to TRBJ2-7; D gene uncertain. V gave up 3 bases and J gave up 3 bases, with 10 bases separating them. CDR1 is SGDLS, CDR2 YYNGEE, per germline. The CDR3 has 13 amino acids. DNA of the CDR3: TGTGCCAGCAGCGGCGATGATTTCTACGAGCAGTACTTC. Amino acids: CASSGDDFYEQYF.

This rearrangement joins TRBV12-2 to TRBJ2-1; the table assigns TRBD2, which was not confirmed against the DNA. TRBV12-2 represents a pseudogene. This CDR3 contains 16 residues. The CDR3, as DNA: TGTGCAAGTCGCTTAGACTTGGGACTACAAACCAATGAGCAGTTCTTC. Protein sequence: CASRLDLGLQTNEQFF.

CDR3 in DNA: TGTGCCAGCTCACCACAGGAGTTTTCGAATTCACCCCTCCACTTT. Encoded protein: CASSPQEFSNSPLHF. J is TRBJ1-6 and V is TRBV18; D gene uncertain. In germline, CDR1 is KGHSH, CDR2 LQKENI. The CDR3 spans 15 residues. The V end lost 1 base, the J end lost 7 bases, and 11 bases lay between the germline ends.

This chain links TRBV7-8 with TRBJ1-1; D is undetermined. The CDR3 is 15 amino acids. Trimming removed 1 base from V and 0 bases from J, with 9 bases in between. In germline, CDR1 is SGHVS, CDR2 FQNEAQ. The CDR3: CASSLGAGMNTEAFF. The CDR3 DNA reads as TGTGCCAGCAGCTTAGGGGCAGGCATGAACACTGAAGCTTTCTTT.

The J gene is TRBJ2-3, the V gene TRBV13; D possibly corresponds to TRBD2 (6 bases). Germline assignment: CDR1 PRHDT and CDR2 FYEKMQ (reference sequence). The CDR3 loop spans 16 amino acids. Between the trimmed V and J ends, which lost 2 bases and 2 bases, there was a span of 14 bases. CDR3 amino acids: CASSLYGGKVTDTQYF. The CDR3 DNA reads TGTGCCAGCAGCTTATACGGCGGGAAGGTCACAGATACGCAGTATTTT.

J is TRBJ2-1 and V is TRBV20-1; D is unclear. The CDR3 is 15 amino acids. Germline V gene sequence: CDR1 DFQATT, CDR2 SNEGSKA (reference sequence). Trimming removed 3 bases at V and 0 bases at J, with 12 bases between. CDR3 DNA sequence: TGCAGTGCTAGTCCGGGTATGAGCTCCTACAATGAGCAGTTCTTC. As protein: CSASPGMSSYNEQFF.

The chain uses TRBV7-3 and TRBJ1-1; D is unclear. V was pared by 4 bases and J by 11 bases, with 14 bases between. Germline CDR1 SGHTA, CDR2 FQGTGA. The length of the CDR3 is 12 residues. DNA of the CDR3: TGTGCCAGCAGCTCGACACCGAACCCCGCTTTCTTT. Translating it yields CASSSTPNPAFF.

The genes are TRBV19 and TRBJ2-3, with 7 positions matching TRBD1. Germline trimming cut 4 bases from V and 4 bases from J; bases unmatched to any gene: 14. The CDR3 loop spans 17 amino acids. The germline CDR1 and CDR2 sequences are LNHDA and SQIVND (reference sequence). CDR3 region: CASSKGARSLGPDTQYF. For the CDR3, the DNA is TGTGCCAGTAGTAAGGGGGCGCGTTCCCTGGGGCCAGATACGCAGTATTTT.

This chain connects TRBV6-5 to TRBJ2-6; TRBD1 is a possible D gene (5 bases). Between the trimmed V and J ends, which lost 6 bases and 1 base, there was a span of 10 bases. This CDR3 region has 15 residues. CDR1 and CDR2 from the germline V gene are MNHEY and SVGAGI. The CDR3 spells CASSLRGSGANVLTF. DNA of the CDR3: TGTGCCAGCAGCTTAAGGGGTTCTGGGGCCAACGTCCTGACTTTC.

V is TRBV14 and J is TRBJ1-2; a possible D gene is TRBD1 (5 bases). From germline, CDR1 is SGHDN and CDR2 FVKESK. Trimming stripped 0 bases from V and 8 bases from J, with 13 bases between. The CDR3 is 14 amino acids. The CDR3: CASSQDLGGAGYTF. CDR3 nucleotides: TGTGCCAGCAGCCAAGATCTTGGAGGGGCGGGCTACACCTTC.

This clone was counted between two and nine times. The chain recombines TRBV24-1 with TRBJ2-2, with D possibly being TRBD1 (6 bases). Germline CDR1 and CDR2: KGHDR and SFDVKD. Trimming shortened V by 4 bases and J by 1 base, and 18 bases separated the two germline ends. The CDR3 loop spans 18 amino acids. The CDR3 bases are TGTGCCACCAGTGACCTACCGGGACACCTTTGGAACACCGGGGAGCTGTTTTTT. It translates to CATSDLPGHLWNTGELFF.

The CDR3 DNA follows: TGCAGCGTTGGCGCGGGAAAAGATGCCGGGGAGCTGTTTTTT. Translated, it gives CSVGAGKDAGELFF. The chain uses TRBV29-1 and TRBJ2-2; D possibly corresponds to TRBD2 (6 bases). Deletions cut 4 bases from V and 6 bases from J, with 15 bases between. The CDR3 runs 14 residues. Germline V lookup: CDR1 SQVTM, CDR2 ANQGSEA.

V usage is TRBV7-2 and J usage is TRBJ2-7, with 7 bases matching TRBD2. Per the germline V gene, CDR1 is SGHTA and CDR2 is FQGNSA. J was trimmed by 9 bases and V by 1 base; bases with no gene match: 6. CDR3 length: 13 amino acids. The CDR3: CASSLVAGDPQYF. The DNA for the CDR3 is TGTGCCAGCAGCTTAGTGGCGGGAGACCCGCAGTACTTC.